One and the same sample provided the 10 T cell receptor beta chains below, sequenced in a study of T cell changes during pregnancy in multiple sclerosis. The method was immunoSEQ multiplex PCR; TCRdb's version includes in-frame clones alone and lacks a portion of them. This sample has fewer than 80,000 clones, with 92% found just once. Sample: peripheral blood, taken in the third trimester of pregnancy. The origin of the receptors is a female donor in good health, enrolled as a control in a pregnancy study.

The rearrangement links TRBV2 to TRBJ2-1; TRBD1 is a possible D gene (5 bases). Per the germline V gene, CDR1 is SNHLY and CDR2 is FYNNEI. Trimming pared 3 bases from V and 7 bases from J, leaving 13 bases between. The CDR3 extends over 14 amino acids. The CDR3 loop is CASSDPLRANEQFF. The CDR3, as DNA: TGTGCCAGCAGTGACCCACTCAGGGCAAATGAGCAGTTCTTC.

This clone appeared a single time. J is TRBJ1-2 and V is TRBV28; D ambiguous. Germline V gives CDR1 MDHEN, CDR2 SYDVKM. V lost 11 bases, J lost 4 bases, and 17 bases lay in between. The CDR3 is 13 amino acids. CDR3 residues: CASRGQNSYGYTF. The CDR3 nucleotides are TGTGCCTCCCGAGGGCAGAATTCCTATGGCTACACCTTC.

V and J are TRBV9 and TRBJ2-7; 9 bases are shared with TRBD1. The ends lost 3 bases at V and 3 bases at J; junction bases unmatched: 7. Per germline, CDR1 SGDLS and CDR2 YYNGEE. This CDR3 spans 15 amino acids. In DNA, the CDR3 is TGTGCCAGCAGCGCCACCGGGACAGGGTTCTACGAGCAGTACTTC. Translated, it gives CASSATGTGFYEQYF.

The V gene is TRBV18, the J gene TRBJ1-1; TRBD1 matches 8 bases. The CDR3 sequence is 17 residues long. CDR1 is KGHSH, CDR2 LQKENI, per germline. V shed 2 bases, J shed 3 bases, and the junction held 11 bases outside the gene matches. The CDR3: CASSPSGRGRQDTEAFF. The CDR3 bases are TGTGCCAGCTCACCAAGCGGCAGGGGGCGTCAGGACACTGAAGCTTTCTTT.

The chain recombines TRBV19 with TRBJ1-1; a possible D gene is TRBD1 (5 bases). Germline loops: CDR1 LNHDA, CDR2 SQIVND (reference sequence). Trimming left V 9 bases short and J 2 bases short, with 10 bases between. This CDR3 region has 12 residues. The DNA for the CDR3 is TGTGCCAGCATGACAGATAACACTGAAGCTTTCTTT. Its protein is CASMTDNTEAFF.

The rearrangement joins TRBV28 to TRBJ2-3; 10 bases agree with TRBD2. CDR3 length equals 14 residues. J lost 0 bases, V lost 7 bases, and 1 base had no gene match. Per the germline V gene, CDR1 is MDHEN and CDR2 is SYDVKM. The DNA for the CDR3 is TGTGCCAGCATAGCGGGAGGAAGCACAGATACGCAGTATTTT. Protein product: CASIAGGSTDTQYF.

The chain employs TRBV5-1 and TRBJ2-2; 7 bases are shared with TRBD2. Germline V gene lookup returns CDR1 SGHRS and CDR2 YFSETQ. CDR3 length equals 17 residues. V was clipped by 0 bases and J by 2 bases; unmatched bases: 7. CDR3 in amino acids: CASSLAYRAGNTGELFF. The CDR3 bases are TGCGCCAGCAGCTTGGCGTATCGAGCGGGAAACACCGGGGAGCTGTTTTTT.

The chain recombines TRBV4-3 with TRBJ2-1, with D perhaps matching TRBD2 (5 bases). V lost 0 bases and J lost 7, with 16 bases in between. From germline, CDR1 is LGHNA and CDR2 YSLEER. The CDR3 sequence is 16 residues long. Written as DNA, the CDR3 is TGCGCCAGCAGCCAAGAGAGCTGGCGGAGGAGAAATGAGCAGTTCTTC. It codes for CASSQESWRRRNEQFF.

The chain uses TRBV18 and TRBJ2-1; possible D gene TRBD1, 5 bases. The V end lost 6 bases, the J end lost 1 base, and 13 bases lay between the germline ends. The germline V gene has CDR1 KGHSH and CDR2 LQKENI. The CDR3 loop spans 15 amino acids. CDR3 sequence: CASSPRTLSYNEQFF. In DNA form, the CDR3 reads TGTGCCAGCTCGCCAAGGACATTATCCTACAATGAGCAGTTCTTC.

The chain uses TRBV18 and TRBJ1-2, with 7 nucleotides matching TRBD1. Germline trimming cut 2 bases from V and 0 bases from J; bases unmatched to any gene: 6. The V gene's germline CDR1 is KGHSH and CDR2 LQKENI. The CDR3 sequence is 16 residues long. The CDR3 here is CASSPTTGHPNYGYTF. The CDR3 nucleotides are TGTGCCAGCTCACCAACGACAGGGCACCCTAACTATGGCTACACCTTC.